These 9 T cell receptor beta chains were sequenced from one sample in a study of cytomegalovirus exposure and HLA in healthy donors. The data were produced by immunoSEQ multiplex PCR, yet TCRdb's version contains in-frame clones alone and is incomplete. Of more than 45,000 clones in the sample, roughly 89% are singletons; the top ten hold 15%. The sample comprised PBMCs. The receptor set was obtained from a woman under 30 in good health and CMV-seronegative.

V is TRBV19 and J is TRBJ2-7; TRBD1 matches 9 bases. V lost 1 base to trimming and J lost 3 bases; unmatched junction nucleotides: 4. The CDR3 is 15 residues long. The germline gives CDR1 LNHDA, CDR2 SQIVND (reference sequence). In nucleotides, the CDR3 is TGTGCCAGTAGTATAGGAACAGGGGGCGGCTACGAGCAGTACTTC. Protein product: CASSIGTGGGYEQYF.

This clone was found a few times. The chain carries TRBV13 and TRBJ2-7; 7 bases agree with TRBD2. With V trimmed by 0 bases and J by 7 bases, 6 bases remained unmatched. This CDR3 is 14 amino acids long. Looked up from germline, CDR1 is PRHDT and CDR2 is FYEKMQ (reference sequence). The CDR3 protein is CASSLGDTGREQYF. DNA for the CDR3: TGTGCCAGCAGCTTAGGAGACACCGGGAGGGAGCAGTACTTC.

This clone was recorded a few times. CDR3 residues: CASSSGTPRPGELFF. CDR3 sequence (DNA): TGTGCCAGCAGCTCCGGGACTCCCAGGCCCGGGGAGCTGTTTTTT. This chain links TRBV5-4 with TRBJ2-2, with a weak D call TRBD2 (6 bases). The V gene lost 3 bases and the J gene lost 6 bases, with 15 bases spanning the gap. This CDR3 is built from 15 residues. From germline, CDR1 is SGHNT and CDR2 YYREEE (reference sequence).

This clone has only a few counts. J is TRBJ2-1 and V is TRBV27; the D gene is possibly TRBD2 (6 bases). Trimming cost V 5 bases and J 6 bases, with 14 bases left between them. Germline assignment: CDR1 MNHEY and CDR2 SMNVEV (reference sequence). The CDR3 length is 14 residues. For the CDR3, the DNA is TGTGCCAGCAGTCCGGTGGGGGGTTTCAATGAGCAGTTCTTC. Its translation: CASSPVGGFNEQFF.

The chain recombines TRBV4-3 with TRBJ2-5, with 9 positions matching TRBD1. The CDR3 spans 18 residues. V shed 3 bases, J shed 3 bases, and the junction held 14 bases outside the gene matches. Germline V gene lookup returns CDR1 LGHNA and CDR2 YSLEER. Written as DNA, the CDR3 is TGCGCCAGCAGCCAGGAGACCTACCGGGACAGGGAGGAAGAGACCCAGTACTTC. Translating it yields CASSQETYRDREEETQYF.

The CDR3 loop reads CASSLAAGVAYGYTF. The CDR3 bases are TGTGCCAGCAGCTTGGCGGCAGGGGTCGCCTATGGCTACACCTTC. The chain is built from TRBV5-6 and TRBJ1-2, with D possibly TRBD1 on 6 matching bases. The CDR3 extends over 15 amino acids. Germline loops: CDR1 SGHDT, CDR2 YYEEEE. With 0 bases removed from V and 4 bases from J, the gap between germline ends came to 13 bases.

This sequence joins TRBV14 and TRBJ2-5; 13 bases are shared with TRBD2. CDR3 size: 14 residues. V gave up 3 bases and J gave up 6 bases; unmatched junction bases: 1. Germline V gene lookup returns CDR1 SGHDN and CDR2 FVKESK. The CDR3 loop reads CASSQTSGRKTQYF. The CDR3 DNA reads TGTGCCAGCAGCCAGACTAGCGGGAGGAAGACCCAGTACTTC.

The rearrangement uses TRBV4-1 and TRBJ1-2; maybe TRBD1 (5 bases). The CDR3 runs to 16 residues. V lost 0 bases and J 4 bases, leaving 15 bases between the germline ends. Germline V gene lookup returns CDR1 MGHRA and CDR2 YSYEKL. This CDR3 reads CASSQDRAGTGYGYTF. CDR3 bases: TGCGCCAGCAGCCAAGATCGGGCAGGGACTGGCTATGGCTACACCTTC.

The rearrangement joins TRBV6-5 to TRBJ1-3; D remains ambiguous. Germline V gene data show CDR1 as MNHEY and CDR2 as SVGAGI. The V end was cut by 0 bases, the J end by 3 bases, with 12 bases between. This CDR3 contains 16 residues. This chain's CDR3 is CASSYSGKRDGNTIYF. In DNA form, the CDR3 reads TGTGCCAGCAGTTACTCCGGGAAACGAGATGGAAACACCATATATTTT.